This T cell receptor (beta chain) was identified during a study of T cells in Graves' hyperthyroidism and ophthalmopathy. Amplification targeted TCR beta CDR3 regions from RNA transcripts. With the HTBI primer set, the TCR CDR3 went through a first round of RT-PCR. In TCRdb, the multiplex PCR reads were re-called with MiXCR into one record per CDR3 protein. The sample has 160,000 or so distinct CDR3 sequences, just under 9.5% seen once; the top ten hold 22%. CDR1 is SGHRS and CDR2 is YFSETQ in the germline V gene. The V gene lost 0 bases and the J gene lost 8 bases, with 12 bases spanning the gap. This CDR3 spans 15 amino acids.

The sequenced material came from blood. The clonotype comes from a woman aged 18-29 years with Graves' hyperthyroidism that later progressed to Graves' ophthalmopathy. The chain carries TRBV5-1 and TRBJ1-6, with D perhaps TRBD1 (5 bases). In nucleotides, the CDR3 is TGCGCCAGCAGCTTGGGGGGGGGTGGCGATTCACCCCTCCACTTT. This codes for CASSLGGGGDSPLHF. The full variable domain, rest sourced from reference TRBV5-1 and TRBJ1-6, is KAGVTQTPRYLIKTRGQQVTLSCSPISGHRSVSWYQQTPGQGLQFLFEYFSETQRNKGNFPGRFSGRQFSNSRSEMNVSTLELGDSALYLCASSLGGGGDSPLHFGNGTRLTVT.